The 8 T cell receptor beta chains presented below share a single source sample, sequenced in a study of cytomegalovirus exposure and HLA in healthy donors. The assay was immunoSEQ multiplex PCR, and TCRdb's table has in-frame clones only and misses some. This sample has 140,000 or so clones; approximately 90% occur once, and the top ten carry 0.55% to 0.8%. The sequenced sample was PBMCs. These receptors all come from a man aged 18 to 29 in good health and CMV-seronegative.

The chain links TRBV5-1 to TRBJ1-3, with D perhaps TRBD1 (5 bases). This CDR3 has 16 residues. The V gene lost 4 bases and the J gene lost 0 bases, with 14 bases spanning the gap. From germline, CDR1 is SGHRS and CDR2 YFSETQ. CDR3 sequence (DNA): TGCGCCAGCAGCCCCCACGGGACTACCTCTGGAAACACCATATATTTT. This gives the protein CASSPHGTTSGNTIYF.

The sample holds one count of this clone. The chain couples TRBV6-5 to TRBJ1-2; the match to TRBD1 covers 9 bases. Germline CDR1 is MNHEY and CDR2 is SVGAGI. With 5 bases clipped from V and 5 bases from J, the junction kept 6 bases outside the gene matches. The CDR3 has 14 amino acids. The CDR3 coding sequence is TGTGCCAGCAGTGACCCGGACAGGGGATATGGCTACACCTTC. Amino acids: CASSDPDRGYGYTF.

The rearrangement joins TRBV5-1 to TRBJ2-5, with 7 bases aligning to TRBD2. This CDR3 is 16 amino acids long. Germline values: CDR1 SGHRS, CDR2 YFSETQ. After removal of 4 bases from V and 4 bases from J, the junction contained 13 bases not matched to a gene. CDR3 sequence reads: CASSLVAGRRGETQYF. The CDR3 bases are TGCGCCAGCAGCCTAGTAGCGGGCCGCCGAGGAGAGACCCAGTACTTC.

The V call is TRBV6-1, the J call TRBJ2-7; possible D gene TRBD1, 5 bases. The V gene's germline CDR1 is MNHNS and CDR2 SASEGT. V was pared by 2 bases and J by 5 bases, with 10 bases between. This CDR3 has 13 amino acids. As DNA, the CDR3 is TGTGCCAGCAGTGAATACAGGATCCACGAGCAGTACGTC. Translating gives CASSEYRIHEQYV.

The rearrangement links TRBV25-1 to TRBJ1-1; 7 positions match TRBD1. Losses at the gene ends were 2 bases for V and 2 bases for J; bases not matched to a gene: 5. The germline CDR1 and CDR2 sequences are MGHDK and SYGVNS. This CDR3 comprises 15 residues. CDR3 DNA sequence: TGTGCCAGCAGTGAACGTAAGGGGGCCAACACTGAAGCTTTCTTT. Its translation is CASSERKGANTEAFF. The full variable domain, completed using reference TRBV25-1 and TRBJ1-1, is EADIYQTPRYLVIGTGKKITLECSQTMGHDKMYWYQQDPGMELHLIHYSYGVNSTEKGDLSSESTVSRIRTEHFPLTLESARPSHTSQYLCASSERKGANTEAFFGQGTRLTVV.

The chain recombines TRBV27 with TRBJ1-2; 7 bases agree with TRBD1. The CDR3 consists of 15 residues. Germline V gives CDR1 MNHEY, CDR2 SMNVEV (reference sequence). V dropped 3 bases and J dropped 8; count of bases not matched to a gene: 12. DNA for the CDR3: TGTGCCAGCAGTTTCCTTCCCGATGACAGGGAGGGCTACACCTTC. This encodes CASSFLPDDREGYTF.

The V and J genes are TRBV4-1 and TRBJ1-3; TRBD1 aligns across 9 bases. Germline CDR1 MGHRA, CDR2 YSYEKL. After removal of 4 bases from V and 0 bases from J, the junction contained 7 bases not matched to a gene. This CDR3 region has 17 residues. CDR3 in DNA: TGCGCCAGCAGCCGCGGGACAGGGACACTCTCTGGAAACACCATATATTTT. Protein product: CASSRGTGTLSGNTIYF.

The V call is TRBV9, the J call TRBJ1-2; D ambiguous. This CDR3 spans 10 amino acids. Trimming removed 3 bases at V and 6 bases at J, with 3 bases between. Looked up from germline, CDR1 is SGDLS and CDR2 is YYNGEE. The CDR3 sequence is CASSGHGYTF. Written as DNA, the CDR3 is TGTGCCAGCAGCGGGCATGGCTACACCTTC.